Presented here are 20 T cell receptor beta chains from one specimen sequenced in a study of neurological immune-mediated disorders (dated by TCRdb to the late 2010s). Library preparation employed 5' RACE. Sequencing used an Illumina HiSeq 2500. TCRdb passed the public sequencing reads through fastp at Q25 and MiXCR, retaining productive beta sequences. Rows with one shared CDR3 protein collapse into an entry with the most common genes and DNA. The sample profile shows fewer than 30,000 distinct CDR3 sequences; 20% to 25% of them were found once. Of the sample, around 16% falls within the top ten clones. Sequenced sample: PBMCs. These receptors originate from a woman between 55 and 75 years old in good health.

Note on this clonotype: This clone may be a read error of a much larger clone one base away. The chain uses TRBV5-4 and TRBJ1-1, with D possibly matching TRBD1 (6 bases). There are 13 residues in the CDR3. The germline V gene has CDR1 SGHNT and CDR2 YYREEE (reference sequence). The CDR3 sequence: CVSSITGIGEAFF. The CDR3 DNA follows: TGTGTCAGCAGCATTACAGGGATCGGTGAAGCTTTCTTT.

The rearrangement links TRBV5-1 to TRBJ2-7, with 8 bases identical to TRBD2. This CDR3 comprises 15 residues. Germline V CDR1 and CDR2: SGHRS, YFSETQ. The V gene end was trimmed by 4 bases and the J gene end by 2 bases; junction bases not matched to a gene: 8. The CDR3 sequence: CASSRGGTLPYEQYF. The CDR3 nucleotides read TGCGCCAGCAGCCGGGGGGGTACATTACCCTACGAGCAGTACTTC.

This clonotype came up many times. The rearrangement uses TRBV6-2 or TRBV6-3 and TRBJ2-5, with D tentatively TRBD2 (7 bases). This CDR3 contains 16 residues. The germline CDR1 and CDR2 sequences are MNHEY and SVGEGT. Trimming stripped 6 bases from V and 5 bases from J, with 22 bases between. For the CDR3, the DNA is TGTGCCAGCAGCAACGGGGGGCGGGACTTCAGGGAGACCCAGTACTTC. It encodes CASSNGGRDFRETQYF.

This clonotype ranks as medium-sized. In nucleotides, the CDR3 is TGCGCCAGCAGCTTCGGTAGGATTGGTAGCGGGGACCAGAGTACCCAGTACTTC. It is translated as CASSFGRIGSGDQSTQYF. The chain recombines TRBV5-1 with TRBJ2-5; 8 bases fit TRBD2. In germline, CDR1 is SGHRS, CDR2 YFSETQ. The CDR3 spans 18 residues. The J segment lost 8 bases and the V segment lost 2 bases, leaving 20 bases of the junction unmatched.

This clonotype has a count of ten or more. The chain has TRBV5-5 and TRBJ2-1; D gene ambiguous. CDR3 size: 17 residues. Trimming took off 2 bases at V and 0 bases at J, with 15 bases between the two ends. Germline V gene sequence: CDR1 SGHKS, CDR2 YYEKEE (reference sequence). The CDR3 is CASSFRYTIDSYNEQFF. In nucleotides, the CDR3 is TGTGCCAGCAGCTTTCGGTATACTATAGACTCCTACAATGAGCAGTTCTTC.

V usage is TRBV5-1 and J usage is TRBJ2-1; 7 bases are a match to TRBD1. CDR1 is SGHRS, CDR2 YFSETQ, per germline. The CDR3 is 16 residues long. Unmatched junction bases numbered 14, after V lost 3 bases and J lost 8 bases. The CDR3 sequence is CASSSRAAGGGDEQFF. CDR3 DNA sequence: TGCGCCAGCAGCTCCCGTGCGGCAGGGGGTGGTGATGAGCAGTTCTTC.

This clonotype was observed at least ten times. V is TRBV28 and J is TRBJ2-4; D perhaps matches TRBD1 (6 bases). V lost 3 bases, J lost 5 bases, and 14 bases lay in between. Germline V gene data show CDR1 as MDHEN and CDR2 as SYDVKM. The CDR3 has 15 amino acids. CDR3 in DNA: TGTGCCAGCAGTTTTTTATCAGGGGAACAAAACATTCAGTACTTC. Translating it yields CASSFLSGEQNIQYF. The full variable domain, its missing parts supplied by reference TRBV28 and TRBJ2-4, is DVKVTQSSRYLVKRTGEKVFLECVQDMDHENMFWYRQDPGLGLRLIYFSYDVKMKEKGDIPEGYSVSREKKERFSLILESASTNQTSMYLCASSFLSGEQNIQYFGAGTRLSVL.

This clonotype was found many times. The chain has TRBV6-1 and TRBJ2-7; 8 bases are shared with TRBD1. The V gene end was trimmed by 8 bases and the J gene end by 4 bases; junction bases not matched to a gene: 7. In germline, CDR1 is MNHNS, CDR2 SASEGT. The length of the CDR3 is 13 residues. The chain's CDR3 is CASSDRGPYEQYF. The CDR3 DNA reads TGTGCCAGCTCAGACAGGGGACCTTACGAGCAGTACTTC.

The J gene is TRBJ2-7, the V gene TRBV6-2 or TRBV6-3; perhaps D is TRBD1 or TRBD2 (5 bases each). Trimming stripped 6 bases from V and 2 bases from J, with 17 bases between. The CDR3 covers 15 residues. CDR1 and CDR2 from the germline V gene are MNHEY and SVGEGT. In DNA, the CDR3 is TGTGCCAGCAGCCTGTGGGGGACCGCCCCCTACGAGCAGTACTTC. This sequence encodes CASSLWGTAPYEQYF.

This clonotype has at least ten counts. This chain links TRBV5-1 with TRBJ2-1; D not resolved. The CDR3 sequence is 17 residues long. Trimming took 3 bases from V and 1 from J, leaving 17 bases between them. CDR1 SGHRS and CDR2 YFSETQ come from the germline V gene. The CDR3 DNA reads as TGCGCCAGCAGCTCCCCGGCCGAGAGAACGTCCTACAATGAGCAGTTCTTC. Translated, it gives CASSSPAERTSYNEQFF.

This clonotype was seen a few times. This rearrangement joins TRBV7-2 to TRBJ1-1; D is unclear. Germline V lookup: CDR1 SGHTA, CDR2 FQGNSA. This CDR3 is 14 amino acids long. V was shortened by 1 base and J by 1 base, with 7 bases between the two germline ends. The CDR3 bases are TGTGCCAGCAGCTTAGTTCCAGCGAACACTGAAGCTTTCTTT. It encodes CASSLVPANTEAFF.

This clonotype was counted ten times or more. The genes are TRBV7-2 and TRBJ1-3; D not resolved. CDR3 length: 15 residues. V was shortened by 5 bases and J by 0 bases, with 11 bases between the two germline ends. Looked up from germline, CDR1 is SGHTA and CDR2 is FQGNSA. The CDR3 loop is CASSSDRSSGNTIYF. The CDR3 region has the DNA TGTGCCAGCAGCAGTGATAGGTCCTCTGGAAACACCATATATTTT.

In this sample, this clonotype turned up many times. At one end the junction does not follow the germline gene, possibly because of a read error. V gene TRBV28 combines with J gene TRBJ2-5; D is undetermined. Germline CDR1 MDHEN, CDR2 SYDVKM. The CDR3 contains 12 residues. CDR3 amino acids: CAQPRVGETQYF. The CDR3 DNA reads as TGCGCCCAACCTAGAGTTGGAGAGACCCAGTACTTC.

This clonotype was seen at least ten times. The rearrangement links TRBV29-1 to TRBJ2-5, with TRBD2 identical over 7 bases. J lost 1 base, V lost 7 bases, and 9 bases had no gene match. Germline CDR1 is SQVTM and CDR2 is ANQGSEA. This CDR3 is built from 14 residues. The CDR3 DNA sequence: TGCAGCGCTCCGGCTTGGGGGGGCCAAGAGACCCAGTACTTC. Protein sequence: CSAPAWGGQETQYF.

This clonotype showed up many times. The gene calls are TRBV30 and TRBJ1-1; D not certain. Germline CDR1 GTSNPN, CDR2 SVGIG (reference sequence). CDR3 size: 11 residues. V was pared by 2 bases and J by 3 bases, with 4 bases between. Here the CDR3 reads CAWSTYTEAFF. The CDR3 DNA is TGTGCCTGGAGTACCTACACTGAAGCTTTCTTT.

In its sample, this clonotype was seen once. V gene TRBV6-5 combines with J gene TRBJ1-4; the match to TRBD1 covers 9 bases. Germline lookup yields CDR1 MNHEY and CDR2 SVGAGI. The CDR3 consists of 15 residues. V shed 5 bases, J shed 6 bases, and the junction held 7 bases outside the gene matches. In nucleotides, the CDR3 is TGTGCCAGCAGTGCCACAGGGGGCACGGATGAAAAACTGTTTTTT. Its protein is CASSATGGTDEKLFF.

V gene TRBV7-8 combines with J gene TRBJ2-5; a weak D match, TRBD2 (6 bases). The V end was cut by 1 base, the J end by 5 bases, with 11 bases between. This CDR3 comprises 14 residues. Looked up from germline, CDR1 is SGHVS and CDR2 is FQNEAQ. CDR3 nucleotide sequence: TGTGCCAGCAGCTTAGGGACGGGAGCTGAGACCCAGTACTTC. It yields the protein CASSLGTGAETQYF.

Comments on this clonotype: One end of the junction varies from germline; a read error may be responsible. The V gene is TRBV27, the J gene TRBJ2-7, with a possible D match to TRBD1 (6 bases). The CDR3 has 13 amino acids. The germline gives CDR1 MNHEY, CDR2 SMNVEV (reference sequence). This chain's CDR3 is CPSSTGPTYEQYF. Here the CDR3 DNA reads TGTCCCAGCAGTACAGGGCCGACCTACGAGCAGTACTTC.

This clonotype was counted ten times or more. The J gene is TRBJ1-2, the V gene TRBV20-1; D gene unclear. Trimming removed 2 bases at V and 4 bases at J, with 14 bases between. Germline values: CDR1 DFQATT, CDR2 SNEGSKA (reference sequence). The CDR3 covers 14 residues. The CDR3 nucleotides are TGCAGTGCTAGATCCGGGGAAAGCGGCTATGGCTACACCTTC. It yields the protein CSARSGESGYGYTF.

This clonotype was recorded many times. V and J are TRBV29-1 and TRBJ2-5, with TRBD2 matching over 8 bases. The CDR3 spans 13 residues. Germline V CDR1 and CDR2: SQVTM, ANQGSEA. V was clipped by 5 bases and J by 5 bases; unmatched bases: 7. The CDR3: CSVTGGGFETQYF. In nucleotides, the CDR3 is TGCAGCGTTACAGGCGGGGGGTTCGAGACCCAGTACTTC.